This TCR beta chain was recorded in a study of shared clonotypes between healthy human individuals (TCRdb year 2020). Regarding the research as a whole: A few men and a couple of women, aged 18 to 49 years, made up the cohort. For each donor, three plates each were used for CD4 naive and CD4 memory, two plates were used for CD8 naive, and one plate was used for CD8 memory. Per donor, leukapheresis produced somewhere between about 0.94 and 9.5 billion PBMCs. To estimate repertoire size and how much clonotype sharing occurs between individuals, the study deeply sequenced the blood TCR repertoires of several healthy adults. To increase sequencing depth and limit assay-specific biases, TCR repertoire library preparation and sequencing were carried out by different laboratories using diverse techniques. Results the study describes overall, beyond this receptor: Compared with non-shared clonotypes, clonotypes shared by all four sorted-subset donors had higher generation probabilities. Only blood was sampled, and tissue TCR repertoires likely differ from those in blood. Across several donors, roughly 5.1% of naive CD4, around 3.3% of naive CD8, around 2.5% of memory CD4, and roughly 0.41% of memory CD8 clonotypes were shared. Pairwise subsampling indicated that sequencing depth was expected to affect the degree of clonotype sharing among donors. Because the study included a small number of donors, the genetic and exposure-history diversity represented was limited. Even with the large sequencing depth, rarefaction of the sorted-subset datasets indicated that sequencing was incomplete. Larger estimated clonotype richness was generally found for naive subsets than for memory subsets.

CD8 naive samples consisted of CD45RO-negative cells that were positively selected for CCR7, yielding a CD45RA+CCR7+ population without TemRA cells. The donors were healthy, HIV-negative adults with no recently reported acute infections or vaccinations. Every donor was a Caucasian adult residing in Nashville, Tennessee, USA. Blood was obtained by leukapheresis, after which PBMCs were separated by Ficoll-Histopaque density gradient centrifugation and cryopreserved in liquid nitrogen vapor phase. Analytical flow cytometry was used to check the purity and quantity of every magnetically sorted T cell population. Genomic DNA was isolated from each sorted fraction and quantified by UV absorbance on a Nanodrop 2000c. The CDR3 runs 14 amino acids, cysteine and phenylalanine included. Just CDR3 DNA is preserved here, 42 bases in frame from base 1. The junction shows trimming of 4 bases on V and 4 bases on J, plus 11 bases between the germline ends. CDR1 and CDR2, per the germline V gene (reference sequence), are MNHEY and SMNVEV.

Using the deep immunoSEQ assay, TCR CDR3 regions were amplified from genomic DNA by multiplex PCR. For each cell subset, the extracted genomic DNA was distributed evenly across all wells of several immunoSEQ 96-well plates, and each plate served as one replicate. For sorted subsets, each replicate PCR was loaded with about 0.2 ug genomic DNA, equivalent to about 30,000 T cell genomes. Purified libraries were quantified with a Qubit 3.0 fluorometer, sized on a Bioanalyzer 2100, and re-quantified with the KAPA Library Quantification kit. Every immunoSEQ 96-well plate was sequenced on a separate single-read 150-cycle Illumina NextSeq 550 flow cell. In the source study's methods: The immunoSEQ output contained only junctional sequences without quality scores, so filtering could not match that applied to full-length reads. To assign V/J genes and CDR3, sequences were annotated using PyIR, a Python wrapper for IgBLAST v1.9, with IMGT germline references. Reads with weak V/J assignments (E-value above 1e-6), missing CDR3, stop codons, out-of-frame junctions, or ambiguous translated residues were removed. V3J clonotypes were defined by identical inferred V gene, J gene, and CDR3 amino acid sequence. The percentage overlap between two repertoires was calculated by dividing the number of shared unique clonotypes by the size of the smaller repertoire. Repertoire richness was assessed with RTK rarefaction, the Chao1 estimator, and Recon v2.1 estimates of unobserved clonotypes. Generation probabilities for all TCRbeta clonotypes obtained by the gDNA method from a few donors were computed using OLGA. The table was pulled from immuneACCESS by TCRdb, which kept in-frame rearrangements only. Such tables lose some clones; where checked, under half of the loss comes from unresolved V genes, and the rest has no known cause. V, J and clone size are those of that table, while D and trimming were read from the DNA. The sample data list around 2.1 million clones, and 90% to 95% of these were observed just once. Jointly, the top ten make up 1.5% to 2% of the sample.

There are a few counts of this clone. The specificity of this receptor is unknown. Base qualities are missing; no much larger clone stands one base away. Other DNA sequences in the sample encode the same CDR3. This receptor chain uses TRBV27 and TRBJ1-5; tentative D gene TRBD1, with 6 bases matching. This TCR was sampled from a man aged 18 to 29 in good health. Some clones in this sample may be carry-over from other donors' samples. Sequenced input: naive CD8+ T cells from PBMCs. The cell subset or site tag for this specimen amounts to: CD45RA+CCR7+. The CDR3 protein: CASSSTGGNQPQHF. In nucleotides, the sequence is TGTGCCAGCAGTTCGACAGGTGGAAATCAGCCCCAGCATTTT.